The 31 T cell receptor beta chains presented below share a single source sample, sequenced in a study of vaccination effects on CD4 cells after COVID-19. Some clones are missing from TCRdb's copy, which holds only in-frame ones; the method was immunoSEQ multiplex PCR. The sample lists 25,000 to 30,000 clones; 55% to 85% were seen once. Before any sequencing was done, the ViraFEST assay used viral peptide pools to expand antigen-specific CD4+ T cells. Isolation of CD4+ T cells took place after about ten days of culture. It was two doses of either the BNT162b2 or mRNA-1273 vaccine that participants received. Antigen specificity for these receptors is unknown. Sequences were derived from CD4+ T cells from PBMCs cultured with HCoV-NL63 spike peptides, sampled after COVID-19 vaccination. These receptors were obtained from a human donor who received a COVID-19 vaccine.

This clone has just one count. This chain joins TRBV27 and TRBJ2-7; weak D call: TRBD1 (6 bases). The CDR3 spans 13 residues. V lost 6 bases, J lost 7 bases, and 16 bases lay in between. Germline CDR1 and CDR2: MNHEY and SMNVEV (reference sequence). The CDR3 region has the DNA TGTGCCAGCAGCCCTCAGGGGTCGGGGGAGCAGTACTTC. The encoded protein is CASSPQGSGEQYF.

V and J are TRBV27 and TRBJ1-3, with D unresolved. Germline CDR1 reads MNHEY; CDR2 reads SMNVEV (reference sequence). The CDR3 covers 14 residues. Trimming took 4 bases from V and 6 from J, leaving 13 bases between them. The CDR3 protein is CASSWSMDSNTIYF. In DNA, the CDR3 is TGTGCCAGCAGTTGGTCAATGGACTCAAACACCATATATTTT.

This clone was counted between two and nine times. J is TRBJ1-1 and V is TRBV6-5; unclear D gene. Looked up from germline, CDR1 is MNHEY and CDR2 is SVGAGI. The CDR3 is 10 residues long. V lost 7 bases, J lost 8 bases, and 8 bases lay in between. The CDR3 nucleotides are TGTGCCAGCATGAGGACGGAAGCTTTCTTT. This encodes CASMRTEAFF.

In its sample, this clone was seen a few times. This sequence joins TRBV3-1 (or the pseudogene TRBV3-2) and TRBJ1-6; 9 bases align to TRBD1. Per germline, CDR1 LGHDT and CDR2 YNNKEL (reference sequence). Trimming removed 1 base from V and 6 bases from J; junction bases left unmatched: 4. The CDR3 consists of 16 residues. CDR3 residues: CASSQAGTGSNSPLHF. The CDR3 DNA is TGTGCCAGCAGCCAAGCGGGGACAGGGAGTAATTCACCCCTCCACTTT.

The chain links TRBV10-3 to TRBJ2-1, with TRBD2 identical over 14 bases. In germline, CDR1 is ENHRY, CDR2 SYGVKD. With 7 bases clipped from V and 12 bases from J, the junction kept 14 bases outside the gene matches. The CDR3 is 16 amino acids. CDR3 DNA: TGTGCCATCAACGCGGGACTAGCGGGGGTCATATCGGCGCAGTTCTTC. The encoded protein is CAINAGLAGVISAQFF.

This clone has just a few counts. V is TRBV7-9 and J is TRBJ2-2; D might be TRBD1 (5 bases). Trimming removed 1 base at V and 4 bases at J, with 10 bases between. The CDR3 loop spans 15 amino acids. Germline V gene lookup returns CDR1 SEHNR and CDR2 FQNEAQ (reference sequence). The CDR3 coding sequence is TGTGCCAGCAGCTTAGGGGGCAGCGTCACCGGGGAGCTGTTTTTT. It specifies CASSLGGSVTGELFF.

The V gene is TRBV10-1, the J gene TRBJ1-1; no clear D gene. The CDR3 has 13 amino acids. The germline V gene has CDR1 WNHNN and CDR2 SYGVQD (reference sequence). Trimming pared 6 bases from V and 0 bases from J, leaving 8 bases between. CDR3 nucleotide sequence: TGCGCCAGCAGCGAAAATATGAACACTGAAGCTTTCTTT. The encoded protein is CASSENMNTEAFF.

The rearrangement joins TRBV20-1 to TRBJ2-1; weak D call: TRBD1 (6 bases). The germline CDR1 and CDR2 sequences are DFQATT and SNEGSKA (reference sequence). The V end lost 3 bases, the J end lost 3 bases, and 15 bases lay between the germline ends. This CDR3 is 15 amino acids long. The CDR3 loop is CSASQGQANYNEQFF. CDR3 bases: TGCAGTGCTAGTCAGGGGCAGGCGAACTACAATGAGCAGTTCTTC.

This clone was counted only a few times. This rearrangement joins TRBV7-9 to TRBJ2-1; 9 bases align to TRBD2. Germline lookup yields CDR1 SEHNR and CDR2 FQNEAQ (reference sequence). V was clipped by 5 bases and J by 9 bases; unmatched bases: 11. The CDR3 totals 15 residues. The CDR3 protein is CASSPAGGGYSEQFF. The CDR3 nucleotides read TGTGCCAGCAGCCCAGCGGGGGGTGGGTATAGTGAGCAGTTCTTC.

The J gene is TRBJ1-2, the V gene TRBV3-1 (or the pseudogene TRBV3-2); 8 bases map to TRBD1. The CDR3 runs 14 residues. V gave up 2 bases and J gave up 8 bases; unmatched junction bases: 7. The germline gives CDR1 LGHDT, CDR2 YNNKEL (reference sequence). The CDR3 protein is CASSQWTGQGGYTF. The CDR3 DNA reads as TGTGCCAGCAGCCAATGGACAGGGCAAGGGGGCTACACCTTC.

The rearrangement joins TRBV6-5 to TRBJ1-1; maybe TRBD1 (5 bases). CDR1 and CDR2 (germline): MNHEY, SVGAGI. The CDR3 totals 13 residues. V gave up 8 bases and J gave up 1 base, with 11 bases separating them. DNA of the CDR3: TGTGCCAGCGAGTCAGGGAGGAACACTGAAGCTTTCTTT. Protein product: CASESGRNTEAFF.

V gene TRBV6-2 or TRBV6-3 combines with J gene TRBJ1-1; 7 nucleotides line up with TRBD1. V shed 2 bases, J shed 4 bases, and the junction held 7 bases outside the gene matches. The CDR3 extends over 15 amino acids. Per the germline V gene, CDR1 is MNHEY and CDR2 is SVGEGT. CDR3 loop: CASSYPTGAGTEAFF. The CDR3 region has the DNA TGTGCCAGCAGTTACCCAACAGGGGCGGGCACTGAAGCTTTCTTT.

The chain couples TRBV7-2 to TRBJ2-2; D gene ambiguous. V gave up 5 bases and J gave up 4 bases, with 14 bases separating them. The CDR3 spans 15 residues. Germline V gives CDR1 SGHTA, CDR2 FQGNSA. The CDR3 DNA sequence: TGTGCCAGCAGCAAATCGGATCGGGCCACCGGGGAGCTGTTTTTT. Encoded protein: CASSKSDRATGELFF. Based on the CDR3 plus reference TRBV7-2 and TRBJ2-2, the full variable domain is GAGVSQSPSNKVTEKGKDVELRCDPISGHTALYWYRQSLGQGLEFLIYFQGNSAPDKSGLPSDRFSAERTGGSVSTLTIQRTQQEDSAVYLCASSKSDRATGELFFGEGSRLTVL.

The V call is TRBV4-1, the J call TRBJ2-7, with 7 nucleotides matching TRBD2. CDR3 length equals 17 residues. Per the germline V gene, CDR1 is MGHRA and CDR2 is YSYEKL. The V gene end was trimmed by 5 bases and the J gene end by 3 bases; junction bases not matched to a gene: 16. The CDR3 loop reads CASSSPSGVGGDYEQYF. Written as DNA, the CDR3 is TGCGCCAGCAGCTCGCCTAGTGGGGTGGGGGGGGACTACGAGCAGTACTTC.

The V and J genes are TRBV5-1 and TRBJ2-5; 8 bases map to TRBD2. V shed 3 bases and J 5 bases; nucleotides not matched to a gene: 9. This CDR3 comprises 15 residues. Per the germline V gene, CDR1 is SGHRS and CDR2 is YFSETQ. The CDR3 sequence: CASSSSGGGLETQYF. The CDR3 coding sequence is TGCGCCAGCAGCTCTTCCGGGGGGGGTCTGGAGACCCAGTACTTC.

V and J are TRBV28 and TRBJ2-1; 12 bases align to TRBD2. CDR3 length equals 15 residues. From germline, CDR1 is MDHEN and CDR2 SYDVKM. V lost 5 bases and J lost 9; bases outside the gene matches: 8. The chain's CDR3 is CASSKRLAGVSEQFF. The CDR3 DNA reads TGTGCCAGCAGTAAGAGACTAGCGGGAGTCAGTGAGCAGTTCTTC.

This sequence joins TRBV27 and TRBJ2-7, with a possible D match to TRBD1 (6 bases). Germline lookup yields CDR1 MNHEY and CDR2 SMNVEV (reference sequence). Trimming removed 6 bases from V and 2 bases from J, with 11 bases in between. The length of the CDR3 is 13 residues. CDR3 in amino acids: CASREQGAYEQYF. The DNA for the CDR3 is TGTGCCAGCAGAGAACAGGGAGCCTACGAGCAGTACTTC.

This clone was counted between two and nine times. V is TRBV7-6 and J is TRBJ2-2; D is undetermined. The V end lost 2 bases, the J end lost 6 bases, and 7 bases lay between the germline ends. The CDR3 extends over 13 amino acids. CDR1 SGHVS and CDR2 FNYEAQ come from the germline V gene. The CDR3 reads CASSLNPPGELFF. The DNA for the CDR3 is TGTGCCAGCAGCTTAAATCCGCCCGGGGAGCTGTTTTTT. The variable domain in full, completed from reference TRBV7-6 and TRBJ2-2, reads GAGVSQSPRYKVTKRGQDVALRCDPISGHVSLYWYRQALGQGPEFLTYFNYEAQQDKSGLPNDRFSAERPEGSISTLTIQRTEQRDSAMYRCASSLNPPGELFFGEGSRLTVL.

This sequence joins TRBV10-1 and TRBJ1-3; 7 bases are a match to TRBD1. The V and J ends lost 5 bases and 1 base, in that order; junction bases with no gene match: 5. Looked up from germline, CDR1 is WNHNN and CDR2 is SYGVQD (reference sequence). The CDR3 is 15 amino acids. Written as DNA, the CDR3 is TGCGCCAGCAGTTCAACAGGGGTTTCTGGAAACACCATATATTTT. The encoded protein is CASSSTGVSGNTIYF.

This chain uses TRBV30 with TRBJ2-4, with D tentatively TRBD2 (7 bases). There are 10 residues in the CDR3. Trimming left V 6 bases short and J 9 bases short, with 9 bases between. Germline values: CDR1 GTSNPN, CDR2 SVGIG (reference sequence). The CDR3 reads CACAGAIQYF. CDR3 sequence (DNA): TGTGCCTGCGCGGGGGCCATTCAGTACTTC.

This clone is categorized as large. The J gene is TRBJ2-6, the V gene TRBV5-1; D may be TRBD1 or TRBD2 (6 bases each). The CDR3 is 16 amino acids. Germline-derived CDR1 and CDR2 are SGHRS and YFSETQ. The V and J ends lost 6 bases and 2 bases respectively, with 15 bases between them. DNA of the CDR3: TGCGCCAGCATGGAACAGGGAGGACCTGGGGCCAACGTCCTGACTTTC. It codes for CASMEQGGPGANVLTF.

The chain employs TRBV3-1 (or the pseudogene TRBV3-2) and TRBJ2-5; 8 positions agree with TRBD2. Germline V CDR1 and CDR2: LGHDT, YNNKEL (reference sequence). Trimming took 4 bases from V and 5 from J; bases not matched to a gene: 6. The CDR3 has 14 amino acids. CDR3 residues: CASSRGLARETQYF. The CDR3 DNA sequence: TGTGCCAGCAGCCGAGGACTAGCCCGGGAGACCCAGTACTTC.

A few counts support this clone. V and J are TRBV6-5 and TRBJ1-5; D remains unclear. Germline V gene sequence: CDR1 MNHEY, CDR2 SVGAGI. This CDR3 contains 13 residues. With 5 bases removed from V and 0 bases from J, the gap between germline ends came to 5 bases. CDR3 coding DNA: TGTGCCAGCAGTCTACTTAGCAATCAGCCCCAGCATTTT. Translated, it gives CASSLLSNQPQHF.

The V call is TRBV5-1, the J call TRBJ2-5; no firm D call. The V end was cut by 3 bases, the J end by 3 bases, with 9 bases between. Germline CDR1 and CDR2: SGHRS and YFSETQ. CDR3 length: 13 residues. DNA of the CDR3: TGCGCCAGCAGCTCCTTGAACGAAGAGACCCAGTACTTC. This sequence encodes CASSSLNEETQYF.

The chain uses TRBV30 and TRBJ1-6; D is undetermined. The ends were cut back, 3 bases at V and 4 bases at J, with 13 bases in the middle. The germline CDR1 and CDR2 sequences are GTSNPN and SVGIG (reference sequence). The CDR3 consists of 15 residues. The CDR3 sequence: CAWRSLQEYNSPLHF. For the CDR3, the DNA is TGTGCCTGGAGAAGTCTTCAGGAATATAATTCACCCCTCCACTTT.

The gene calls are TRBV7-9 and TRBJ2-1; D is undetermined. Germline assignment: CDR1 SEHNR and CDR2 FQNEAQ (reference sequence). V gave up 1 base and J gave up 9 bases, with 1 base separating them. This CDR3 region has 10 residues. CDR3 loop: CASSLVEQFF. CDR3 coding DNA: TGTGCCAGCAGCTTAGTTGAGCAGTTCTTC.

V usage is TRBV4-2 and J usage is TRBJ2-5, with a tentative D call TRBD2 (5 bases). V was cut by 1 base and J by 1 base, with 13 bases left in between. The CDR3 consists of 16 residues. Germline V lookup: CDR1 LGHNA, CDR2 YNFKEQ. The CDR3 bases are TGTGCCAGCAGCCAAGGGCGGGCACCAGCCCAAGAGACCCAGTACTTC. Protein sequence: CASSQGRAPAQETQYF.

This clone was counted only a few times. The chain carries TRBV4-1 and TRBJ2-5, with D perhaps matching TRBD2 (5 bases). This CDR3 comprises 15 residues. Germline V gene lookup returns CDR1 MGHRA and CDR2 YSYEKL. V lost 1 base and J 5 bases, leaving 14 bases between the germline ends. CDR3 in amino acids: CASSQARTDGETQYF. The CDR3 DNA sequence: TGCGCCAGCAGCCAAGCGCGGACTGACGGGGAGACCCAGTACTTC.

This clone was seen a few times. This chain links TRBV3-1 (or the pseudogene TRBV3-2) with TRBJ2-7, with D unclear. V lost 6 bases, J lost 3 bases, and 6 bases lay in between. CDR3 length: 11 residues. The germline V gene encodes CDR1 LGHDT and CDR2 YNNKEL (reference sequence). CDR3 DNA sequence: TGTGCCAGCAGTGACATCTACGAGCAGTACTTC. Translating gives CASSDIYEQYF.

The chain links TRBV4-1 to TRBJ2-3; no clear D. The CDR3 covers 14 residues. Trimming pared 3 bases from V and 0 bases from J, leaving 7 bases between. CDR1 MGHRA and CDR2 YSYEKL come from the germline V gene. The CDR3 bases are TGCGCCAGCAGCCAGCCGGTTAGCACAGATACGCAGTATTTT. Translating it yields CASSQPVSTDTQYF.

The chain has TRBV7-2 and TRBJ1-1, with TRBD1 matching 8 bases. Unmatched junction bases numbered 5, after V lost 5 bases and J lost 6 bases. Germline V lookup: CDR1 SGHTA, CDR2 FQGNSA. The CDR3 totals 13 residues. CDR3 loop: CASSEDRVAEAFF. For the CDR3, the DNA is TGTGCCAGCAGCGAGGACAGGGTGGCTGAAGCTTTCTTT.